This T cell receptor (beta chain) was profiled in a study of CD8 T cells in Susac syndrome. Sequencing of TCR beta drew on CD8+ and CD4+ T cells from blood. FACS was used to enrich TEMRA cells, whereas the CD8+ and CD4+ T cells were obtained by negative isolation. For this clonotype: Its target is not known.

Trimming took 4 bases from V and 12 from J; bases not matched to a gene: 7. This CDR3 region has 13 residues. Study-level findings and limits: The study acknowledged a relatively small number of individuals in its TCR sequencing and HLA analysis.

With random hexamers, about 0.45 to 1 ug RNA was reverse transcribed. The immunoSEQ assay covered 54 Vbeta and 13 Jbeta segments for CDR3. One entry per CDR3 protein results from TCRdb running MiXCR on the immunoSEQ multiplex PCR reads. The table includes about 200,000 distinct CDR3 sequences, 85% to 95% detected once. Sample: CD4+ T cells from PBMCs. The sequence derives from a human donor in good health. This chain links TRBV12-3 or TRBV12-4 with TRBJ2-3; 10 bases agree with TRBD2. CDR3 DNA sequence: TGTGCCAGCAGTTCGATACTAGCGGGGCCTCAGTATTTT. Its translation is CASSSILAGPQYF.